The 8 T cell receptor beta chains below were found in one sample sequenced in a study of PD-1 blockade in mismatch repair-deficient tumors. TCRdb's table, derived via immunoSEQ multiplex PCR, lists solely in-frame clones and lacks some. This sample yields approximately 63,000 clones, of which approximately 88% are seen a single time; approximately 15% belongs to the top ten. The material sequenced was peripheral blood, taken 52 weeks after starting pembrolizumab. Receptor source: an adult with mismatch repair-deficient cancer.

The V and J genes are TRBV9 and TRBJ2-5, with TRBD2 as a possible D gene (8 bases). This CDR3 contains 23 residues. CDR1 is SGDLS and CDR2 is YYNGEE in the germline V gene. With 3 bases removed from V and 2 bases from J, the gap between germline ends came to 38 bases. This chain's CDR3 is CASSAQPIPTSYFREGAQETQYF. For the CDR3, the DNA is TGTGCCAGCAGCGCCCAGCCCATCCCCACCTCTTACTTCCGGGAGGGGGCTCAAGAGACCCAGTACTTC.

The rearrangement uses TRBV6-5 and TRBJ2-5; 7 bases line up with TRBD2. The germline gives CDR1 MNHEY, CDR2 SVGAGI. The CDR3 extends over 14 amino acids. V gave up 6 bases and J gave up 2 bases; unmatched junction bases: 6. The CDR3 region has the DNA TGTGCCAGCAGGAAGCCCGGGGGGCAAGAGACCCAGTACTTC. It encodes CASRKPGGQETQYF.

The genes are TRBV5-6 and TRBJ2-3; 8 bases are a match to TRBD2. CDR1 and CDR2 from the germline V gene are SGHDT and YYEEEE. CDR3 length: 17 amino acids. V shed 3 bases, J shed 5 bases, and the junction held 14 bases outside the gene matches. The CDR3 sequence is CASSSAGKREYQDTQYF. The CDR3, as DNA: TGTGCCAGCAGCTCCGCCGGCAAGCGGGAGTATCAAGATACGCAGTATTTT.

The V call is TRBV6-1, the J call TRBJ2-5; D possibly uses TRBD1 or TRBD2 (5 bases each). Trimming cost V 6 bases and J 10 bases, with 24 bases left between them. This CDR3 region has 15 residues. From germline, CDR1 is MNHNS and CDR2 SASEGT. Written as DNA, the CDR3 is TGTGCCAGCAGAAACCGGGACCTACACCGTGGGGACCAGTACTTC. Translating gives CASRNRDLHRGDQYF.

The V call is TRBV5-4, the J call TRBJ2-3; no definite D call. The CDR3 is 12 amino acids. The ends were cut back, 4 bases at V and 5 bases at J, with 8 bases in the middle. Looked up from germline, CDR1 is SGHNT and CDR2 is YYREEE (reference sequence). CDR3 in DNA: TGTGCCAGCAGCGCGAGCTTAGATACGCAGTATTTT. Protein product: CASSASLDTQYF.

This chain uses TRBV11-2 with TRBJ2-2, with 8 positions matching TRBD1. With V trimmed by 1 base and J by 5 bases, 9 bases remained unmatched. The germline gives CDR1 SGHAT, CDR2 FQNNGV. This CDR3 spans 17 amino acids. CDR3 in amino acids: CASSLVGTGLRTGELFF. The CDR3 bases are TGTGCCAGCAGCTTAGTAGGGACAGGCCTGAGGACCGGGGAGCTGTTTTTT. The whole variable domain, remainder taken from reference TRBV11-2 and TRBJ2-2, is EAGVAQSPRYKIIEKRQSVAFWCNPISGHATLYWYQQILGQGPKLLIQFQNNGVVDDSQLPKDRFSAERLKGVDSTLKIQPAKLEDSAVYLCASSLVGTGLRTGELFFGEGSRLTVL.

This clone was seen a few times. The chain carries TRBV5-1 and TRBJ2-7; D not certain. CDR3 length equals 12 residues. Trimming left V 0 bases short and J 5 bases short, with 6 bases between. CDR1 is SGHRS and CDR2 is YFSETQ in the germline V gene. This chain's CDR3 is CASSLAGDEQYF. The CDR3 nucleotides read TGCGCCAGCAGCTTGGCCGGTGACGAGCAGTACTTC.

The CDR3 DNA reads TGTGCCAGTCGTTCTCCGATGAACACTGAAGCTTTCTTT. The encoded protein is CASRSPMNTEAFF. The chain carries TRBV2 and TRBJ1-1; D unclear. With 9 bases removed from V and 0 bases from J, the gap between germline ends came to 11 bases. Germline assignment: CDR1 SNHLY and CDR2 FYNNEI. This CDR3 region has 13 residues. Drawing the rest from reference TRBV2 and TRBJ1-1, the complete variable domain is EPEVTQTPSHQVTQMGQEVILRCVPISNHLYFYWYRQILGQKVEFLVSFYNNEISEKSEIFDDQFSVERPDGSNFTLKIRSTKLEDSAMYFCASRSPMNTEAFFGQGTRLTVV.